These 16 T cell receptor beta chains came from one sample sequenced in a study of OX40 agonist ivuxolimab in advanced cancers. Clones were sequenced by immunoSEQ multiplex PCR, and TCRdb holds only the in-frame ones, with some missing. The sample holds over 85,000 clones, around 90% seen once. The source was CD4+ or CD8+ T cells sorted from blood, collected in a trial of the OX40 agonist ivuxolimab. These receptors all stem from an adult with an advanced solid tumor such as melanoma, head and neck, liver or kidney cancer.

The V and J genes are TRBV29-1 and TRBJ1-1; D is unresolved. Trimming pared 2 bases from V and 0 bases from J, leaving 7 bases between. The length of the CDR3 is 13 residues. CDR1 SQVTM and CDR2 ANQGSEA come from the germline V gene. The DNA of the CDR3 is TGCAGCGTTGAAAGTCCGATGAACACTGAAGCTTTCTTT. Encoded protein: CSVESPMNTEAFF.

This clone was seen a handful of times. The chain links TRBV30 to TRBJ1-1, with D tentatively TRBD1 (5 bases). Germline assignment: CDR1 GTSNPN and CDR2 SVGIG (reference sequence). V was trimmed by 8 bases and J by 4 bases, leaving 14 bases between them. This CDR3 comprises 12 residues. The CDR3 loop reads CAGRDLATEAFF. Written as DNA, the CDR3 is TGTGCCGGCAGGGATTTGGCCACTGAAGCTTTCTTT.

The chain joins TRBV30 to TRBJ2-7; no clear D. The germline V gene has CDR1 GTSNPN and CDR2 SVGIG (reference sequence). The germline V and J ends were trimmed by 4 bases and 3 bases, with 10 bases remaining between them. The CDR3 has 12 residues. CDR3 region: CAWTKVNYEQYF. Written as DNA, the CDR3 is TGTGCCTGGACTAAAGTGAACTACGAGCAGTACTTC.

The chain couples TRBV19 to TRBJ2-7, with TRBD1 matching over 10 bases. From germline, CDR1 is LNHDA and CDR2 SQIVND (reference sequence). J was trimmed by 4 bases and V by 4 bases; bases with no gene match: 4. This CDR3 is 14 amino acids long. DNA for the CDR3: TGTGCCAGTAGTACCGGGACAGGGGCTTACGAGCAGTACTTC. Its translation is CASSTGTGAYEQYF.

The J gene is TRBJ2-7, the V gene TRBV28, with 14 bases fitting TRBD2. The CDR3 sequence is 16 residues long. Germline CDR1 MDHEN, CDR2 SYDVKM. V lost 1 base to trimming and J lost 7 bases; unmatched junction nucleotides: 6. Here the CDR3 DNA reads TGTGCCAGCAGTTTATTGGGACTAGCGGGAGTCCGGGAGCAGTACTTC. Protein sequence: CASSLLGLAGVREQYF.

The chain carries TRBV19 and TRBJ2-1, with D possibly matching TRBD2 (7 bases). In germline, CDR1 is LNHDA, CDR2 SQIVND (reference sequence). This CDR3 contains 17 residues. V was pared by 3 bases and J by 2 bases, with 17 bases between. CDR3 DNA: TGTGCCAGTAGTATTGACCATTTAGGGGGGGCCTACAATGAGCAGTTCTTC. Its translation: CASSIDHLGGAYNEQFF.

This clone was recorded only once. CDR3 amino acids: CASSSLPSVGETQYF. As DNA, the CDR3 is TGCGCCAGCAGCTCACTCCCCTCCGTAGGGGAGACCCAGTACTTC. J is TRBJ2-5 and V is TRBV5-1; D is uncertain. Germline loops: CDR1 SGHRS, CDR2 YFSETQ. The V end lost 3 bases, the J end lost 5 bases, and 17 bases lay between the germline ends. CDR3 size: 15 residues.

The rearrangement uses TRBV5-8 and TRBJ2-5, with no clear D. The CDR3 sequence is 15 residues long. The germline V gene encodes CDR1 SGHTS and CDR2 YDEGEE. V was trimmed by 1 base and J by 3 bases, leaving 13 bases between them. The CDR3 loop reads CASSLPFLTKETQYF. The CDR3 bases are TGTGCCAGCAGCTTGCCGTTCTTAACCAAAGAGACCCAGTACTTC.

The chain recombines TRBV2 with TRBJ2-7; D could derive from TRBD1 or TRBD2 (5 bases each). Germline V gene sequence: CDR1 SNHLY, CDR2 FYNNEI. The CDR3 is made up of 15 amino acids. The V end lost 1 base, the J end lost 5 bases, and 15 bases lay between the germline ends. CDR3 coding DNA: TGTGCCAGCAGTGAAGAGGTAGCAGGGAGCCACGAGCAGTACTTC. Protein sequence: CASSEEVAGSHEQYF.

The V gene is TRBV4-3, the J gene TRBJ2-1; the D gene is possibly TRBD1 (6 bases). CDR3 length equals 16 residues. V shed 3 bases and J shed 1 base, with 13 bases lying between them. CDR1 LGHNA and CDR2 YSLEER come from the germline V gene. DNA for the CDR3: TGCGCCAGCAGCCATGCAGACAGGCTTTCCTACAATGAGCAGTTCTTC. Amino acid sequence: CASSHADRLSYNEQFF.

This chain uses TRBV4-3 with TRBJ2-3; 13 bases map to TRBD2. V gave up 6 bases and J gave up 4 bases; unmatched junction bases: 7. The CDR3 is 16 amino acids. Germline CDR1 reads LGHNA; CDR2 reads YSLEER. DNA of the CDR3: TGCGCCAGCAGTTTGACTAGCGGGGGGACGGCAGATACGCAGTATTTT. As protein: CASSLTSGGTADTQYF.

This clone is a singleton in its sample. The V call is TRBV11-2, the J call TRBJ1-1; D gene uncertain. The V gene's germline CDR1 is SGHAT and CDR2 FQNNGV. This CDR3 region has 14 residues. V dropped 5 bases and J dropped 1 base, with 11 bases sitting between them. DNA of the CDR3: TGTGCCAGCAGCCAAATAAAGGGGAACACTGAAGCTTTCTTT. Translated, it gives CASSQIKGNTEAFF.

This clone showed up just once. The genes are TRBV19 and TRBJ2-5, with D possibly matching TRBD2 (6 bases). Trimming took off 3 bases at V and 4 bases at J, with 18 bases between the two ends. The CDR3 totals 16 residues. Germline-derived CDR1 and CDR2 are LNHDA and SQIVND (reference sequence). The CDR3 loop reads CASSITRWGDGETQYF. The CDR3 DNA reads as TGTGCCAGTAGTATTACGAGGTGGGGGGATGGAGAGACCCAGTACTTC.

The rearrangement joins TRBV27 to TRBJ1-1; no reliable D call. Germline lookup yields CDR1 MNHEY and CDR2 SMNVEV (reference sequence). Trimming took 6 bases from V and 1 from J, leaving 9 bases between them. This CDR3 is 13 amino acids long. As DNA, the CDR3 is TGTGCCAGCAGCCTCACGGGGAACACTGAAGCTTTCTTT. Protein: CASSLTGNTEAFF.

The rearrangement joins TRBV6-5 to TRBJ1-1; tentative D call: TRBD1 (6 bases). The CDR3 extends over 16 amino acids. Germline values: CDR1 MNHEY, CDR2 SVGAGI. Deletions cut 2 bases from V and 3 bases from J, with 16 bases between. The CDR3 loop reads CASSYESGRGDTEAFF. DNA of the CDR3: TGTGCCAGCAGTTACGAGTCGGGCAGGGGCGACACTGAAGCTTTCTTT.

This chain links TRBV11-2 with TRBJ2-2; D is undetermined. Germline CDR1 and CDR2: SGHAT and FQNNGV. This CDR3 comprises 15 residues. V lost 2 bases to trimming and J lost 1 base, with 8 bases between them. The CDR3 reads CASSLNILNTGELFF. The CDR3 DNA reads TGTGCCAGCAGCTTAAATATCTTGAACACCGGGGAGCTGTTTTTT.